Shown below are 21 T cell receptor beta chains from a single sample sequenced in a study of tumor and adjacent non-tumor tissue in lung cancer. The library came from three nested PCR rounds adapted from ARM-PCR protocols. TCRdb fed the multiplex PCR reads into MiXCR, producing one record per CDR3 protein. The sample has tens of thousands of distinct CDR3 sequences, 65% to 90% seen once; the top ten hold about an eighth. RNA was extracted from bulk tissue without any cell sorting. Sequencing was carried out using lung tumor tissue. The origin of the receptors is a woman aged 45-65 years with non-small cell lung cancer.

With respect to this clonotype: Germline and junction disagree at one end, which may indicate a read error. The CDR3 bases are TGTGCCAGCAGCTTGGTTGGGAACACTGAAGTTATCTTT. Its protein product is CASSLVGNTEVIF. The J gene is TRBJ1-1, the V gene TRBV5-4; D ambiguous. The CDR3 extends over 13 amino acids. Germline V CDR1 and CDR2: SGHNT, YYREEE (reference sequence).

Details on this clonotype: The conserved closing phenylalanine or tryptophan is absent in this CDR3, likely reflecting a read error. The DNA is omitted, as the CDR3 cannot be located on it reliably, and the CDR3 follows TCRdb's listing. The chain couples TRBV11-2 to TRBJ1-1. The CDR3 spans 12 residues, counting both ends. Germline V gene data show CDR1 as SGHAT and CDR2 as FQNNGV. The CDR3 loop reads CASSLRLTETFS.

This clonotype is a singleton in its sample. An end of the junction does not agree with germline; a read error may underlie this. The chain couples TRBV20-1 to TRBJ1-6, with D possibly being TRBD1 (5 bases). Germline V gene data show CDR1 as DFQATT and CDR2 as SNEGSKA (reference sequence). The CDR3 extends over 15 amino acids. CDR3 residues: CSTHRDGAYNSPPHF. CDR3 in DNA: TGCAGTACTCACCGGGACGGGGCCTATAATTCACCCCCCCACTTT.

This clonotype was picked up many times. CDR3 sequence reads: CASSPPSGITDTQYF. The CDR3 DNA sequence: TGTGCCAGCAGTCCTCCTTCCGGGATCACAGATACGCAGTATTTT. The rearrangement links TRBV28 to TRBJ2-3; D may be TRBD2 (5 bases). V was clipped by 5 bases and J by 2 bases, with 14 bases between them. In germline, CDR1 is MDHEN, CDR2 SYDVKM. The CDR3 consists of 15 residues.

The chain's CDR3 is CASRYPTTGLGYEQYF. The CDR3 coding sequence is TGTGCCAGCAGATACCCGACGACAGGACTCGGCTACGAGCAGTACTTC. The chain employs TRBV6-2 or TRBV6-3 and TRBJ2-7; possibly TRBD1 for D (6 bases). CDR3 length: 16 amino acids. Looked up from germline, CDR1 is MNHEY and CDR2 is SVGEGT. V was cut by 6 bases and J by 3 bases, with 21 bases left in between.

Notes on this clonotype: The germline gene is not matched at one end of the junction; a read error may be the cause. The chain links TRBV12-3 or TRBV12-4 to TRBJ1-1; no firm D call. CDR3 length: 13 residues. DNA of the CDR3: TGTGCCAGGAGTTTTAACACAAATACTGAAGCTTTCTTT. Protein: CARSFNTNTEAFF.

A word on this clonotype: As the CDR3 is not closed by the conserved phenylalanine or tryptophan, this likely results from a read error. The CDR3 protein is CASSYSGPLTLYLHS. The CDR3 DNA is TGTGCCAGCAGTTACTCTGGGCCACTGACGCTGTACCTCCACTCT. The V call is TRBV6-5, the J call TRBJ1-6; D uncertain. V gave up 0 bases and J gave up 15 bases, with 18 bases separating them. In germline, CDR1 is MNHEY, CDR2 SVGAGI. The CDR3 is made up of 15 amino acids.

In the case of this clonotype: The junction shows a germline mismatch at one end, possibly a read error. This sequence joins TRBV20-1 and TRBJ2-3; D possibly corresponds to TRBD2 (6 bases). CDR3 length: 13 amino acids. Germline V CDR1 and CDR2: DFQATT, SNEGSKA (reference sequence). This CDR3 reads CNAPPGPGDTQCF. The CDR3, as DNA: TGCAATGCACCCCCGGGACCGGGAGATACGCAGTGTTTT.

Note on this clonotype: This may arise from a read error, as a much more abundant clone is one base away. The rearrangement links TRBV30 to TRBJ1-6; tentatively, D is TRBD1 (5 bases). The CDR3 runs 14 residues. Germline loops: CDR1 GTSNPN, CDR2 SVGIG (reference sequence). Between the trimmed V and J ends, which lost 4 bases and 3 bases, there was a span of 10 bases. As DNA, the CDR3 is TGTGCCTGGACAGGGAGCTTCTATAATTCACCCCTCCACTTT. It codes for CAWTGSFYNSPLHF.

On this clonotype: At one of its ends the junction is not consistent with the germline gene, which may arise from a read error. Here the CDR3 DNA reads TGTGTCAGCAGCTACGTTTATGAGCAGTTCTTC. As protein: CVSSYVYEQFF. V and J are TRBV6-6 and TRBJ2-1; D is unresolved. The CDR3 runs to 11 residues. CDR1 and CDR2 (germline): MNHNY, SVGAGI (reference sequence).

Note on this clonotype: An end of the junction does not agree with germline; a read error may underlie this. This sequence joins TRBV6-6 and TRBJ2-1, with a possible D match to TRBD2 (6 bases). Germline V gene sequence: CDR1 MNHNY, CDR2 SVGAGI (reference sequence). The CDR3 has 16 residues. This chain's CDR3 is CVSSYVSGNLYIVQFF. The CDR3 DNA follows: TGTGTCAGCAGTTACGTTAGCGGAAACCTCTACATTGTGCAGTTCTTC.

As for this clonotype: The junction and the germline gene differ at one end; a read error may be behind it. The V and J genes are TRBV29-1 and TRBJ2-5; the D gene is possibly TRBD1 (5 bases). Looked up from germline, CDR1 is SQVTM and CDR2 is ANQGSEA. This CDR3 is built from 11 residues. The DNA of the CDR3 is TGCAGAGTTGTCCAGACAGAGACCCAATACTTC. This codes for CRVVQTETQYF. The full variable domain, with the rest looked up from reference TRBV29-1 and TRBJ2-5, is SAVISQKPSRDICQRGTSLTIQCQVDSQVTMMFWYRQQPGQSLTLIATANQGSEATYESGFVIDKFPISRPNLTFSTLTVSNMSPEDSSIYLCRVVQTETQYFGPGTRLLVL.

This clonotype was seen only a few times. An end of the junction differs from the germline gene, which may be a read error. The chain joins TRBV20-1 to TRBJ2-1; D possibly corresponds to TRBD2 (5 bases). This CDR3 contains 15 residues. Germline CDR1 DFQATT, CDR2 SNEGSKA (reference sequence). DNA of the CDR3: TGCAGTGTTAGTTTCCTAGCCGCCTCCTATAATGAGCAGTTCTTC. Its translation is CSVSFLAASYNEQFF.

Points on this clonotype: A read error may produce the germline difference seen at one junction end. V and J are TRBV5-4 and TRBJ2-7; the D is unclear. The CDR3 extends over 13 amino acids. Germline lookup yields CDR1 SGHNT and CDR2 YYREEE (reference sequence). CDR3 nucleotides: TGTGCCTGCAGCTCAACAGATTCCTACGAGCAGTACTTT. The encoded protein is CACSSTDSYEQYF.

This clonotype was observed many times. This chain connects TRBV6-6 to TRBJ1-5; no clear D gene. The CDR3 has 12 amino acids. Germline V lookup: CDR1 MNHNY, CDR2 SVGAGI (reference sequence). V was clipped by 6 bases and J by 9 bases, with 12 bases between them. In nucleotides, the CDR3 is TGTGCCAGCAGCCAAAGAGGCGGGCCCCAGCATTTT. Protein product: CASSQRGGPQHF.

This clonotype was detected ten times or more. In DNA, the CDR3 is TGTGCCAGCAGTTTGGTGGGGACTAATGAAAAACTGTTTTTT. Translation gives CASSLVGTNEKLFF. The rearrangement joins TRBV12-3 or TRBV12-4 to TRBJ1-4; D is uncertain. Trimming cost V 3 bases and J 2 bases, with 7 bases left between them. The CDR3 length is 14 residues.

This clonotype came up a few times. The DNA of the CDR3 is TGCAGCGTTGGGGGTTGGAGTAATGAGCAGTTCTTC. Translating it yields CSVGGWSNEQFF. The chain combines TRBV29-1 with TRBJ2-1; no clear D gene. This CDR3 is 12 amino acids long. Germline lookup yields CDR1 SQVTM and CDR2 ANQGSEA. V lost 4 bases and J 7 bases, leaving 11 bases between the germline ends.

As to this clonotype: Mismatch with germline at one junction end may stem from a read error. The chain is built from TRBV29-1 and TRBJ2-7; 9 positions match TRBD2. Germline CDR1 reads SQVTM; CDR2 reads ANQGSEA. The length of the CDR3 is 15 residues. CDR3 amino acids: CSAANAGTSSYEQYF. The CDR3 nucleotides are TGCAGCGCTGCTAACGCCGGGACTAGCTCCTATGAGCAGTACTTC.

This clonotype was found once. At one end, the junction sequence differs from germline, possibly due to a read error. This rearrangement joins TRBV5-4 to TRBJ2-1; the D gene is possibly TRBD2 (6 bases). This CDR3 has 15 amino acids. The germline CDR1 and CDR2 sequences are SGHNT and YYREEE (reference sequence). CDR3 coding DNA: TGTACCAGCAGCATCCCCACTAGCAGGGCCAATGAGCAGTTCTTC. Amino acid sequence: CTSSIPTSRANEQFF.

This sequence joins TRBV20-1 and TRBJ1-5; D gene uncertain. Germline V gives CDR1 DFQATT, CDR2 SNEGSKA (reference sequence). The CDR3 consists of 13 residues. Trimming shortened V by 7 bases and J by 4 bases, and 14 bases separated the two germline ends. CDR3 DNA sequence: TGCAGTGACCTGGGGTCACGGAATCAGCCCCAGCATTTT. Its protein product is CSDLGSRNQPQHF.

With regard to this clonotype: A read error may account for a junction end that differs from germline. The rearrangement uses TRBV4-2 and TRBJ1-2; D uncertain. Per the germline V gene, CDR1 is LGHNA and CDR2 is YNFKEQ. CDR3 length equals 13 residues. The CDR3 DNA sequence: TGTGCCAGCAGCCAAGTTTCGGGCTATGACTACACCTTC. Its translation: CASSQVSGYDYTF.